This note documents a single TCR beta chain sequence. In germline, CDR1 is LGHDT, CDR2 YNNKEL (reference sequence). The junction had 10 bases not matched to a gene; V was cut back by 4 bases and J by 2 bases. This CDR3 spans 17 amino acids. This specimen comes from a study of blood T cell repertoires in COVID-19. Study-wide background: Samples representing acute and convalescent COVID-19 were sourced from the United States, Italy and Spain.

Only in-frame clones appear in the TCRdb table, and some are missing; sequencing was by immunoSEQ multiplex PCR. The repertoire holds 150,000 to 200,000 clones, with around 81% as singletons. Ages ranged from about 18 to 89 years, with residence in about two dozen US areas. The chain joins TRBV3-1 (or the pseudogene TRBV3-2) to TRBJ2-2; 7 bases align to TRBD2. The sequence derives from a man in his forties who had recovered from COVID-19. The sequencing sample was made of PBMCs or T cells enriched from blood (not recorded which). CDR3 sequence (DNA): TGTGCCAGCAGCCTCCTGGGGGGGAGGGGAAACACCGGGGAGCTGTTTTTT. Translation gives CASSLLGGRGNTGELFF.